A single sample gave rise to the 9 T cell receptor beta chains below, sequenced in a study of cytomegalovirus exposure and HLA in healthy donors. The data were produced by immunoSEQ multiplex PCR, yet TCRdb's version contains in-frame clones alone and is incomplete. The data hold 100,000 to 150,000 clones, with about 87% observed a single time. Sequenced input: PBMCs. These TCRs come from a woman aged 18 to 35 in good health and CMV-seronegative.

The rearrangement links TRBV10-1 to TRBJ1-1; 8 bases match TRBD1. Germline V lookup: CDR1 WNHNN, CDR2 SYGVQD (reference sequence). CDR3 size: 15 residues. The V segment lost 9 bases and the J segment 3 bases; nucleotides outside the gene matches: 12. The CDR3 protein is CARNNTGGRDTEAFF. CDR3 DNA: TGCGCCAGAAATAATACAGGGGGAAGAGACACTGAAGCTTTCTTT.

J is TRBJ2-7 and V is TRBV27; 8 nucleotides line up with TRBD1. This CDR3 comprises 13 residues. CDR1 MNHEY and CDR2 SMNVEV come from the germline V gene (reference sequence). With 6 bases clipped from V and 6 bases from J, the junction kept 7 bases outside the gene matches. The CDR3 spells CASRDQTGVEQYF. The CDR3 DNA follows: TGTGCCAGCAGGGATCAGACAGGGGTCGAGCAGTACTTC.

The J gene is TRBJ1-1, the V gene TRBV2, with a possible D match to TRBD1 (5 bases). The V gene lost 4 bases and the J gene lost 6 bases, with 18 bases spanning the gap. CDR1 SNHLY and CDR2 FYNNEI come from the germline V gene. The CDR3 covers 15 residues. CDR3 nucleotide sequence: TGTGCCAGCAGTGTGTTTGGAGGGGTGGAGTCTGAAGCTTTCTTT. This codes for CASSVFGGVESEAFF.

The gene calls are TRBV5-6 and TRBJ2-7; 8 nucleotides match TRBD1. Germline trimming cut 6 bases from V and 4 bases from J; bases unmatched to any gene: 6. Per the germline V gene, CDR1 is SGHDT and CDR2 is YYEEEE. CDR3 length: 13 amino acids. The CDR3 loop is CASTDRVRYEQYF. The CDR3 coding sequence is TGTGCCAGCACGGACAGGGTTAGGTACGAGCAGTACTTC.

J is TRBJ1-5 and V is TRBV4-3, with D hard to call. There are 14 residues in the CDR3. The germline V gene has CDR1 LGHNA and CDR2 YSLEER. Trimming shortened V by 1 base and J by 4 bases, and 8 bases separated the two germline ends. The CDR3 spells CASSQVAENQPQHF. For the CDR3, the DNA is TGCGCCAGCAGCCAAGTTGCAGAAAATCAGCCCCAGCATTTT.

The chain has TRBV15 and TRBJ2-3; D is perhaps TRBD1 (5 bases). From germline, CDR1 is LNHNV and CDR2 YYDKDF (reference sequence). The V gene lost 0 bases and the J gene lost 0 bases, with 10 bases spanning the gap. The CDR3 extends over 16 amino acids. CDR3 nucleotide sequence: TGTGCCACCAGCAGAGATCTGCCAGGGAGCACAGATACGCAGTATTTT. Translated, it gives CATSRDLPGSTDTQYF.

In its sample, this clone was seen once. This chain's CDR3 is CSALRWSAGGTDTQYF. In nucleotides, the CDR3 is TGCAGCGCCCTTAGATGGTCCGCGGGGGGCACAGATACGCAGTATTTT. The J gene is TRBJ2-3, the V gene TRBV29-1, with 7 bases that match TRBD2. Germline V CDR1 and CDR2: SQVTM, ANQGSEA. The CDR3 length is 16 residues. The J segment lost 1 base and the V segment lost 7 bases, leaving 14 bases of the junction unmatched.

The V gene is TRBV28, the J gene TRBJ2-5; 7 positions match TRBD1. Germline V gene sequence: CDR1 MDHEN, CDR2 SYDVKM. The ends lost 5 bases at V and 2 bases at J; junction bases unmatched: 5. This CDR3 has 14 amino acids. The CDR3 is CASSLTGTQETQYF. CDR3 bases: TGTGCCAGCAGTCTGACAGGGACACAAGAGACCCAGTACTTC.

The V and J genes are TRBV7-2 and TRBJ1-5; tentative D call: TRBD1 (5 bases). CDR1 and CDR2 from the germline V gene are SGHTA and FQGNSA. V lost 3 bases and J 0 bases, leaving 21 bases between the germline ends. This CDR3 spans 19 amino acids. As DNA, the CDR3 is TGTGCCAGCAGCTTGGCACTCAGGGAATCCTCACTTAGCAATCAGCCCCAGCATTTT. Translated, it gives CASSLALRESSLSNQPQHF.